One and the same sample provided the 28 T cell receptor beta chains below, sequenced in a study of vaccination effects on CD4 cells after COVID-19 (dated by TCRdb to between 2021 and 2024). Their recognized antigens are unknown. In the ViraFEST assay, PBMC were stimulated with viral peptide pools, and antigen-specific CD4+ T cell clonotypes were then identified by expansion using TCR sequencing. After 10 to 11 days of culture, CD4+ T cells were isolated with the EasySep CD4+ T cell isolation kit. Convalescent patients had PCR-confirmed SARS-CoV-2 infection between March and December 2020, before Alpha, Beta and Delta variants emerged in the United States. Library method: the immunoSEQ multiplex PCR assay. TCRdb stores this immuneACCESS table with in-frame sequences only. Part of the clones is absent; in the studies checked, under half of the shortfall reflects unresolved V genes, and no reason is known for the rest. This sample is represented by around 40,000 clones; about 75% of them were singletons. The top ten constitute roughly 29% of the sample.

The sequencing here drew on CD4+ T cells from PBMCs cultured with a peptide pool, taken before COVID-19 vaccination. Source of these receptors: a human donor who had a prior SARS-CoV-2 infection.

V gene TRBV5-1 combines with J gene TRBJ1-1, with 12 bases aligning to TRBD1. The germline V gene encodes CDR1 SGHRS and CDR2 YFSETQ. V shed 2 bases and J 3 bases; nucleotides not matched to a gene: 5. This CDR3 is built from 16 residues. Here the CDR3 reads CASSLTGTGGHTEAFF. The CDR3 DNA is TGCGCCAGCAGCTTAACCGGGACAGGGGGCCACACTGAAGCTTTCTTT.

This clone was counted a single time. The V gene is TRBV27, the J gene TRBJ2-7, with D unclear. Germline V gives CDR1 MNHEY, CDR2 SMNVEV (reference sequence). The CDR3 length is 15 residues. V was shortened by 3 bases and J by 3 bases, with 15 bases between the two germline ends. The CDR3 DNA follows: TGTGCCAGCAGTTTGGCCAGCGAGGATTACTACGAGCAGTACTTC. Encoded protein: CASSLASEDYYEQYF.

The chain couples TRBV5-8 to TRBJ2-7; TRBD2 is a possible D gene (6 bases). The CDR3 is 15 residues long. Trimming pared 6 bases from V and 0 bases from J, leaving 16 bases between. The V gene's germline CDR1 is SGHTS and CDR2 YDEGEE. DNA of the CDR3: TGTGCCAGCATCCGCAGAGAGGGACTCTCCTACGAGCAGTACTTC. It is translated as CASIRREGLSYEQYF.

J is TRBJ2-3 and V is TRBV10-3; TRBD2 agrees at 9 bases. CDR3 size: 16 residues. From germline, CDR1 is ENHRY and CDR2 SYGVKD. The ends lost 1 base at V and 1 base at J; junction bases unmatched: 3. CDR3 coding DNA: TGTGCCATCAGTGAGTTTAGCGGGGGACGCACAGATACGCAGTATTTT. It encodes CAISEFSGGRTDTQYF.

This clone was seen only a few times. The V gene is TRBV12-3 or TRBV12-4, the J gene TRBJ1-4; D is ambiguous. The V and J ends lost 4 bases and 7 bases respectively, with 10 bases between them. This CDR3 comprises 13 residues. The CDR3 DNA sequence: TGTGCCAGCAGTTCGGTGGAGGGTGAAAAACTGTTTTTT. As protein: CASSSVEGEKLFF.

V usage is TRBV21-1 and J usage is TRBJ2-5; no DNA check was done on the table's D call, TRBD1. TRBV21-1 is annotated as a pseudogene. CDR3 size: 15 residues. The CDR3 DNA reads TGTGCCAGCAGCAACCCACACAGGGGGGGGGAGACCCAGTACTTC. Residues: CASSNPHRGGETQYF.

The rearrangement uses TRBV6-2 or TRBV6-3 and TRBJ2-7; the match to TRBD1 covers 8 bases. The J segment lost 5 bases and the V segment lost 4 bases, leaving 7 bases of the junction unmatched. The length of the CDR3 is 14 residues. Germline V gene data show CDR1 as MNHEY and CDR2 as SVGEGT. The CDR3 coding sequence is TGTGCCAGCAGTTCGGACAGGGTTAGGGACGAGCAGTACTTC. It encodes CASSSDRVRDEQYF.

The chain uses TRBV27 and TRBJ2-5, with 7 positions matching TRBD2. J was trimmed by 5 bases and V by 2 bases; bases with no gene match: 2. Germline V lookup: CDR1 MNHEY, CDR2 SMNVEV (reference sequence). This CDR3 has 13 residues. The CDR3 is CASSLLSGETQYF. Written as DNA, the CDR3 is TGTGCCAGCAGTTTACTTAGCGGGGAGACCCAGTACTTC.

V is TRBV3-1 (or the pseudogene TRBV3-2) and J is TRBJ2-5, with D possibly being TRBD2 (6 bases). Trimming removed 2 bases from V and 3 bases from J, with 10 bases in between. The germline gives CDR1 LGHDT, CDR2 YNNKEL (reference sequence). This CDR3 comprises 14 residues. CDR3 in DNA: TGTGCCAGCAGCCAACTGGGGGGAGAAGAGACCCAGTACTTC. The encoded protein is CASSQLGGEETQYF.

The table lists this clone with a few counts. This chain links TRBV5-1 with TRBJ1-2; possible D gene TRBD1, 5 bases. Germline V gene sequence: CDR1 SGHRS, CDR2 YFSETQ. Trimming cost V 0 bases and J 6 bases, with 12 bases left between them. This CDR3 contains 14 residues. In nucleotides, the CDR3 is TGCGCCAGCAGCTTGGAGCGGGGGAGGGATGGCTACACCTTC. The encoded protein is CASSLERGRDGYTF.

The chain couples TRBV7-3 to TRBJ1-1; unclear D gene. This CDR3 is 13 amino acids long. The germline gives CDR1 SGHTA, CDR2 FQGTGA. Deletions cut 4 bases from V and 1 base from J, with 7 bases between. DNA of the CDR3: TGTGCCAGCAGCTATTGGCGGAACACTGAAGCTTTCTTT. Its translation: CASSYWRNTEAFF. Together with reference TRBV7-3 and TRBJ1-1, the CDR3 gives the full variable domain: GAGVSQTPSNKVTEKGKYVELRCDPISGHTALYWYRQSLGQGPEFLIYFQGTGAADDSGLPNDRFFAVRPEGSVSTLKIQRTERGDSAVYLCASSYWRNTEAFFGQGTRLTVV.

This chain uses TRBV9 with TRBJ1-2, with 8 bases identical to TRBD1. The CDR3 runs to 14 residues. V shed 3 bases, J shed 8 bases, and the junction held 9 bases outside the gene matches. The V gene's germline CDR1 is SGDLS and CDR2 YYNGEE. CDR3 in amino acids: CASSAQNRGGGYTF. The CDR3 DNA reads as TGTGCCAGCAGCGCCCAAAACAGGGGGGGAGGCTACACCTTC.

The chain employs TRBV4-1 and TRBJ1-1, with TRBD1 identical over 8 bases. Germline V gene lookup returns CDR1 MGHRA and CDR2 YSYEKL. V shed 4 bases, J shed 1 base, and the junction held 11 bases outside the gene matches. The CDR3 consists of 17 residues. The CDR3 DNA sequence: TGCGCCAGCAGCCCGTTGGGGGCAGGGGGCCCGAACACTGAAGCTTTCTTT. It codes for CASSPLGAGGPNTEAFF.

V gene TRBV27 combines with J gene TRBJ2-3; D is unresolved. Looked up from germline, CDR1 is MNHEY and CDR2 is SMNVEV (reference sequence). The CDR3 runs to 13 residues. Trimming took 3 bases from V and 1 from J, leaving 5 bases between them. CDR3 amino acids: CASSLAGTDTQYF. The CDR3 DNA sequence: TGTGCCAGCAGTTTGGCGGGCACAGATACGCAGTATTTT.

J is TRBJ2-2 and V is TRBV10-3; maybe TRBD2 (7 bases). V gave up 6 bases and J gave up 8 bases, with 34 bases separating them. The CDR3 spans 20 residues. Germline CDR1 and CDR2: ENHRY and SYGVKD. CDR3 nucleotide sequence: TGTGCCATCAGCCAAAAACCATTGACGAAGGGGGGGTCCCACGGTGGGGAGCTGTTTTTT. Translating it yields CAISQKPLTKGGSHGGELFF.

The rearrangement joins TRBV9 to TRBJ2-1; no clear D. The CDR3 runs 18 residues. Germline values: CDR1 SGDLS, CDR2 YYNGEE. Trimming removed 0 bases from V and 2 bases from J, with 18 bases in between. The CDR3 nucleotides are TGTGCCAGCAGCGTAGTTGGACCTACCGTTGGCCCCTACAATGAGCAGTTCTTC. It encodes CASSVVGPTVGPYNEQFF.

The chain combines TRBV2 with TRBJ1-2; no definite D call. The length of the CDR3 is 12 residues. In germline, CDR1 is SNHLY, CDR2 FYNNEI. With 6 bases removed from V and 4 bases from J, the gap between germline ends came to 9 bases. CDR3: CASSWTPYGYTF. The DNA of the CDR3 is TGTGCCAGCAGCTGGACCCCCTATGGCTACACCTTC.

The genes are TRBV30 and TRBJ2-3; D may correspond to TRBD1 or TRBD2 (5 bases each). Germline CDR1 GTSNPN, CDR2 SVGIG (reference sequence). The length of the CDR3 is 15 residues. Trimming pared 3 bases from V and 2 bases from J, leaving 15 bases between. DNA of the CDR3: TGTGCCTGGAGATCCGCAAGAGGGACCACAGATACGCAGTATTTT. Translating it yields CAWRSARGTTDTQYF.

The rearrangement uses TRBV4-3 and TRBJ2-3; the D gene is possibly TRBD2 (6 bases). The V gene's germline CDR1 is LGHNA and CDR2 YSLEER. There are 14 residues in the CDR3. V dropped 4 bases and J dropped 4 bases, with 12 bases sitting between them. CDR3 protein: CASSPGREADTQYF. CDR3 bases: TGCGCCAGCAGCCCCGGGAGAGAGGCAGATACGCAGTATTTT.

Notes on this clone: One end of the junction varies from germline; a read error may be responsible. This chain connects TRBV6-5 to TRBJ2-7; 8 bases are shared with TRBD2. Germline CDR1 MNHEY, CDR2 SVGAGI. CDR3 length: 13 residues. DNA for the CDR3: TGTGCCAGCAATAGCGGGATCTCCCACGAGCAGTACTTC. Encoded protein: CASNSGISHEQYF.

The chain links TRBV2 to TRBJ2-3; TRBD1 is a possible D gene (5 bases). The V end lost 10 bases, the J end lost 3 bases, and 11 bases lay between the germline ends. The CDR3 is made up of 12 amino acids. CDR1 and CDR2 (germline): SNHLY, FYNNEI. The CDR3 loop reads CATGHQTDTQYF. The CDR3 DNA reads TGTGCCACCGGACATCAGACAGATACGCAGTATTTT. The whole variable domain, filled in from reference TRBV2 and TRBJ2-3, reads EPEVTQTPSHQVTQMGQEVILRCVPISNHLYFYWYRQILGQKVEFLVSFYNNEISEKSEIFDDQFSVERPDGSNFTLKIRSTKLEDSAMYFCATGHQTDTQYFGPGTRLTVL.

This clone has only one observation. V is TRBV7-8 and J is TRBJ2-5; TRBD1 aligns across 10 bases. From germline, CDR1 is SGHVS and CDR2 FQNEAQ. CDR3 size: 16 residues. V was clipped by 4 bases and J by 2 bases; unmatched bases: 7. The CDR3 sequence: CASSSRRGQGQETQYF. CDR3 DNA sequence: TGTGCCAGCAGCTCCCGTCGGGGACAGGGGCAAGAGACCCAGTACTTC.

V and J are TRBV19 and TRBJ1-2; possible D gene TRBD1, 5 bases. V lost 5 bases, J lost 9 bases, and 13 bases lay in between. This CDR3 is 12 amino acids long. Germline CDR1 is LNHDA and CDR2 is SQIVND (reference sequence). This CDR3 is CASSPSGRSYTF. The CDR3 coding sequence is TGTGCCAGTAGTCCCTCGGGGCGAAGCTACACCTTC.

This sequence joins TRBV19 and TRBJ2-4, with D maybe TRBD2 (6 bases). Germline lookup yields CDR1 LNHDA and CDR2 SQIVND (reference sequence). V was shortened by 6 bases and J by 7 bases, with 10 bases between the two germline ends. The length of the CDR3 is 12 residues. The CDR3 loop reads CASRGLHNIQYF. The CDR3 bases are TGTGCCAGTAGGGGACTCCACAACATTCAGTACTTC.

The chain has TRBV2 and TRBJ2-5; D perhaps matches TRBD2 (7 bases). Germline CDR1 and CDR2: SNHLY and FYNNEI. Deletions cut 0 bases from V and 10 bases from J, with 12 bases between. This CDR3 has 13 residues. This CDR3 is CASSEAKGGDQYF. In DNA, the CDR3 is TGTGCCAGCAGTGAAGCGAAGGGGGGGGACCAGTACTTC.

The chain has TRBV24-1 and TRBJ2-1; 10 bases line up with TRBD2. V trimming: 6 bases; J trimming: 7 bases; junction bases outside the gene matches: 8. Germline CDR1 is KGHDR and CDR2 is SFDVKD. The CDR3 is 15 residues long. CDR3 loop: CATSKAGGRRNEQFF. CDR3 coding DNA: TGTGCCACCAGTAAAGCGGGAGGGCGACGGAATGAGCAGTTCTTC.

The V and J genes are TRBV6-5 and TRBJ2-1, with TRBD2 identical over 12 bases. V lost 5 bases and J lost 10; bases outside the gene matches: 9. The CDR3 is 15 amino acids. Germline CDR1 is MNHEY and CDR2 is SVGAGI. The CDR3 reads CASSSSLAGGGEQFF. CDR3 bases: TGTGCCAGCAGTAGTTCACTAGCGGGAGGAGGGGAGCAGTTCTTC.

This clone was seen more than once but under ten times. For the CDR3, the DNA is TGTGCCAGCAGGCGGGACAGACTAGCCTACGAGCAGTACTTC. This translates into CASRRDRLAYEQYF. The genes are TRBV27 and TRBJ2-7; D may be TRBD1 (7 bases). Germline V CDR1 and CDR2: MNHEY, SMNVEV (reference sequence). V gave up 6 bases and J gave up 2 bases, with 14 bases separating them. CDR3 length: 14 residues.